A selection of T cell receptor beta chains follows, all from one sample in a study of shared clonotypes between healthy human individuals. Sequenced by immunoSEQ multiplex PCR; TCRdb stores in-frame clones only, minus some. Among more than 2 million clones listed, 80% to 95% were seen once. The specimen was naive CD8+ T cells from PBMCs. These receptors originate from a man younger than 30 in good health. Some clones in this sample may be carry-over from other donors' samples. Both conserved end residues are part of each CDR3. Each record gives: J gene, D gene, V gene, clone size, CDR3 DNA, CDR3 protein. The D gene is left open where the match is weak. Size is stated for part of the rows, as once, few or many counts, or as a class when the clone is expanded.

TRBJ2-7	.	TRBV28	.	TGTGCCAGCAGTTTTGCAGGGTCCTCCTACGAGCAGTACTTC	CASSFAGSSYEQYF
TRBJ1-2	TRBD1	TRBV4-1	.	TGCGCCAGCAGCCAACAGGGACAGGGGAACTATGGCTACACCTTC	CASSQQGQGNYGYTF
TRBJ2-7	.	TRBV9	.	TGTGCCAGCAGCCCCGGGGGAAGTCCCTCCTACGAGCAGTACTTC	CASSPGGSPSYEQYF
TRBJ2-1	TRBD2	TRBV7-2	once	TGTGCCAGCAGGACCAGCGGGAGTTCGGACAATGAGCAGTTCTTC	CASRTSGSSDNEQFF
TRBJ2-4	.	TRBV28	.	TGTGCCAGCAGCGGGACAAGCGAACATGCCAAAAACATTCAGTACTTC	CASSGTSEHAKNIQYF
TRBJ2-3	TRBD1	TRBV4-1	.	TGCGCCAGCAGCCAAGATGGGGACAGAGCGAGAGATACGCAGTATTTT	CASSQDGDRARDTQYF
TRBJ2-1	TRBD2	TRBV6-1	.	TGTGCCAGCACCCCGACCGGGCGGGAGACGAATGAGCAGTTCTTC	CASTPTGRETNEQFF
TRBJ1-5	TRBD1	TRBV28	few	TGTGTTGCGGGACAGGCTGCAGGGCCCCAGCATTTT	CVAGQAAGPQHF
TRBJ2-7	TRBD1	TRBV30	.	TGTGCCTGGGACGACAGGGGGCTCAACGAGCAGTACTTC	CAWDDRGLNEQYF
TRBJ2-1	TRBD1	TRBV7-3	.	TGTGCCAGCAGCCAAGGGACAGGGGGGCACAATGAGCAGTTCTTC	CASSQGTGGHNEQFF
TRBJ2-2	.	TRBV7-6	.	TGTGCCAGCAGCTTCCAGGACAGAGTCGGTGGGGAGCTGTTTTTT	CASSFQDRVGGELFF
TRBJ2-7	TRBD2	TRBV4-3	.	TGCGCCAGCAGCCAAGATCGGGTTAGCGGGAGACTTCGCGAGCAGTACTTC	CASSQDRVSGRLREQYF
TRBJ2-6	.	TRBV7-9	.	TGTGCCAGCAGCTTAGTCGGGGGGCTGAATACTGGGGCCAACGTCCTGACTTTC	CASSLVGGLNTGANVLTF
TRBJ2-2	.	TRBV6-5	.	TGTGCCAGCAGTTCTGACCGGGACACCGGGGAGCTGTTTTTT	CASSSDRDTGELFF
TRBJ2-1	.	TRBV2	.	TGTGCCAGCAGTGAAAGGGCAGTCAATGAGCAGTTCTTC	CASSERAVNEQFF
TRBJ2-5	.	TRBV19	.	TGTGCCAGTAGGCCAACAGGGGGGGGAGAGACCCAGTACTTC	CASRPTGGGETQYF
TRBJ1-2	TRBD1	TRBV6-5	.	TGTGCCAGCAGTTACTCCCCGACAGGGCGCTATGGCTACACCTTC	CASSYSPTGRYGYTF
TRBJ2-7	TRBD2	TRBV27	.	TGTGCCAGCAAGTGGGGCGGGAGGGCCAGCGAGCAGTACTTC	CASKWGGRASEQYF
TRBJ1-2	.	TRBV4-3	.	TGCGCCAGCAGCCAAGGCCAGAGGCTGGGAGGCTACACCTTC	CASSQGQRLGGYTF
TRBJ2-5	TRBD2	TRBV27	.	TGTGCCAGCAGTCCCCTGGGACTAGCTGAGACCCAGTACTTC	CASSPLGLAETQYF
TRBJ2-3	.	TRBV2	.	TGTGCCAGCCGATCCCGGGGGCGGGAGTTTAGCACAGATACGCAGTATTTT	CASRSRGREFSTDTQYF
TRBJ2-2	TRBD2	TRBV27	.	TGTGCCAGCAGTTTATACCTAGCGGGAGGGCTAGGCACCGGGGAGCTGTTTTTT	CASSLYLAGGLGTGELFF
TRBJ2-7	.	TRBV7-9	.	TGTGCCAGCAGCTTAGCCGCTTCCTTCTACGAGCAGTACTTC	CASSLAASFYEQYF
TRBJ2-7	.	TRBV19	.	TGTGCCAGTAGTATAGCGGCAGGGGATAGCTACGAGCAGTACTTC	CASSIAAGDSYEQYF